This T cell receptor (beta chain) comes out of a study of identical twins. Germline V gene data show CDR1 as KGHSH and CDR2 as LQKENI. This CDR3 has 15 amino acids. The trim removed 3 bases at V and 4 bases at J, leaving 6 bases unmatched. TCRdb processed the 5' RACE reads anew with MiXCR; each CDR3 protein has one entry. The sample has around 370,000 distinct CDR3 sequences; 9% to 10% are singletons. The V call is TRBV18, the J call TRBJ1-5; TRBD1 matches at 7 bases. Sequenced sample: naive T cells sorted from blood. The TCR sequence derives from a woman aged 45-59 years in good health. The CDR3 here is CASSPGTDPNQPQHF. In DNA, the CDR3 is TGTGCCAGCTCACCCGGGACAGACCCGAATCAGCCCCAGCATTTT.